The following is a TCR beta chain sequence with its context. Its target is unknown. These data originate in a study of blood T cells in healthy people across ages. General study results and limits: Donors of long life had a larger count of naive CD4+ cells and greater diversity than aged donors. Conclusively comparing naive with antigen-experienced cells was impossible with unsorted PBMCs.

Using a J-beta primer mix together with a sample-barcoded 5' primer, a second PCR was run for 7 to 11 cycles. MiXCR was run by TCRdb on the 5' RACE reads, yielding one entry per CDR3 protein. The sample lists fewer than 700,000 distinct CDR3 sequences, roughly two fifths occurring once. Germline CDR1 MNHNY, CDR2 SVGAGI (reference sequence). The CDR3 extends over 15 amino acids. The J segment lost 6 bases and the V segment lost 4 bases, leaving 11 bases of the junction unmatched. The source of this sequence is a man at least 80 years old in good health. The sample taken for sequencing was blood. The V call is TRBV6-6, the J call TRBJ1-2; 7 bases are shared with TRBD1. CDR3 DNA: TGTGCCAGCAGTTCTGGCGGGGGACAGCGACATGGCTACACCTTC. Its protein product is CASSSGGGQRHGYTF.